This is a list of T cell receptor beta chains from one sample in a study of T cells in Graves' hyperthyroidism and ophthalmopathy. One entry per CDR3 protein, called by TCRdb with MiXCR from the multiplex PCR reads. This table has a few hundred thousand distinct CDR3 sequences, roughly 50% appearing once. Sequenced: peripheral blood or thyroid tissue (not recorded which). These receptors were obtained from a woman aged 18-30 years with Graves' hyperthyroidism. Both conserved end residues are part of each CDR3. A D gene is named only where the DNA matches it firmly. Size is omitted from some rows. Given values are once, few, many or a class for expanded clones.

len	d_gene	abundance	v_gene	j_gene	CDR3aa	CDR3nt
14	TRBD1	.	TRBV29-1	TRBJ2-7	CSVEGGQGRYEQYF	TGCAGCGTTGAAGGGGGACAGGGACGCTACGAGCAGTACTTC
12	.	many	TRBV27	TRBJ2-7	CASSPSKSEQYF	TGTGCCAGCAGTCCCTCGAAAAGCGAGCAGTACTTC
16	TRBD2	.	TRBV20-1	TRBJ2-4	CSARGGAGRSENIQYF	TGCAGTGCTAGGGGTGGAGCGGGGAGGAGCGAAAACATTCAGTACTTC
14	.	many	TRBV6-5	TRBJ2-7	CASRLNGAPYEQYF	TGTGCCAGCAGGCTAAATGGAGCGCCATACGAGCAGTACTTC
15	.	.	TRBV27	TRBJ1-1	CASMWGRRGNTEAFF	TGTGCCAGCATGTGGGGGCGACGGGGCAACACTGAAGCTTTCTTT
16	.	once	TRBV7-6	TRBJ1-4	CASSSGLAGGNEKLFF	TGTGCCAGCAGCTCCGGACTAGCGGGAGGGAATGAAAAACTGTTTTTT
16	.	.	TRBV7-9	TRBJ1-1	CASSFLAGQWNTEAFF	TGTGCCAGCAGCTTCCTGGCGGGACAATGGAACACTGAAGCTTTCTTT
17	.	few	TRBV6-5	TRBJ1-1	CASSYSGSINENTEAFF	TGTGCCAGCAGTTACTCGGGGTCAATAAACGAGAACACTGAAGCTTTCTTT
14	TRBD2	.	TRBV29-1	TRBJ2-7	CSDEGREGPYEQYF	TGCAGCGATGAAGGGCGGGAGGGGCCCTACGAGCAGTACTTC
15	.	.	TRBV3-1	TRBJ1-3	CASSLEISSGTTIYF	TGTGCCAGCAGCCTGGAAATATCCTCTGGAACCACCATATATTTT
9	.	many	TRBV7-9	TRBJ1-1	CATNTEAFF	TGTGCCACAAACACTGAAGCTTTCTTT
14	.	.	TRBV10-3	TRBJ1-2	CAISELGADYGYTF	TGTGCCATCAGTGAGCTGGGGGCGGATTATGGCTACACCTTC
13	.	.	TRBV7-2	TRBJ2-7	CASSMRDHYEQYF	TGTGCCAGTAGTATGCGGGACCACTACGAGCAGTACTTC
13	.	many	TRBV10-3	TRBJ2-3	CAISESGTDTQYF	TGTGCCATCAGTGAGTCAGGCACAGATACGCAGTATTTT
15	TRBD2	.	TRBV7-3	TRBJ2-7	CASSLAGSWYNEQYF	TGTGCCAGCAGCCTAGCGGGAAGTTGGTACAATGAGCAGTACTTC